The 15 T cell receptor beta chains in this list originate from one sample, sequenced in a study of blood T cell repertoires in COVID-19. Sequenced by immunoSEQ multiplex PCR; TCRdb stores in-frame clones only, minus some. The sample includes a few hundred thousand clones, 85% to 90% of them seen just once. Material for sequencing was peripheral blood. These TCRs come from a young man with active or convalescent COVID-19.

The chain has TRBV20-1 and TRBJ2-1, with D perhaps matching TRBD2 (5 bases). CDR3 length equals 11 residues. The germline CDR1 and CDR2 sequences are DFQATT and SNEGSKA (reference sequence). CDR3 nucleotides: TGCAGCCCCCTACGCGGGAATGAGCAGTTCTTC. This sequence encodes CSPLRGNEQFF.

The chain links TRBV11-2 to TRBJ1-2; D remains ambiguous. The CDR3 totals 15 residues. Looked up from germline, CDR1 is SGHAT and CDR2 is FQNNGV. V gave up 4 bases and J gave up 8 bases, with 20 bases separating them. CDR3 loop: CASSSLSPSKSGYTF. Here the CDR3 DNA reads TGTGCCAGCAGCTCCCTGTCCCCCTCCAAGAGCGGCTACACCTTC.

Notes on this clone: Relative to the germline gene, one junction end is altered; a read error may explain this. The rearrangement uses TRBV6-5 and TRBJ2-2; D remains ambiguous. Germline V gives CDR1 MNHEY, CDR2 SVGAGI. The CDR3 totals 14 residues. In DNA, the CDR3 is TGTGCCAGCACCGAAGGCGGAGTTTACGACCCCCCTGATTTT. This encodes CASTEGGVYDPPDF.

The chain couples TRBV7-9 to TRBJ2-3; no reliable D call. This CDR3 is built from 15 residues. Germline V gene sequence: CDR1 SEHNR, CDR2 FQNEAQ (reference sequence). V was trimmed by 1 base and J by 0 bases, leaving 8 bases between them. CDR3 nucleotide sequence: TGTGCCAGCAGCTTAGTTTCGGTTAGCACAGATACGCAGTATTTT. Protein sequence: CASSLVSVSTDTQYF.

This clone was seen ten or more times. V and J are TRBV30 and TRBJ2-7, with 8 positions matching TRBD1. The CDR3 runs 14 residues. Germline V lookup: CDR1 GTSNPN, CDR2 SVGIG (reference sequence). Trimming cost V 7 bases and J 3 bases; bases outside gene matches: 11. The CDR3 bases are TGTGCCTCCTCTAGGACAGGGCTTTTCTACGAGCAGTACTTC. Translated, it gives CASSRTGLFYEQYF.

In its sample, this clone was seen once. This chain links TRBV5-6 with TRBJ2-1; D is unresolved. The V and J ends lost 5 bases and 4 bases respectively, with 10 bases between them. Germline V CDR1 and CDR2: SGHDT, YYEEEE. The length of the CDR3 is 13 residues. CDR3 amino acids: CASSHEVYNEQFF. The CDR3 region has the DNA TGTGCCAGCAGTCATGAGGTGTACAATGAGCAGTTCTTC.

J is TRBJ2-3 and V is TRBV9; 8 nucleotides agree with TRBD2. Unmatched junction bases numbered 7, after V lost 0 bases and J lost 1 base. CDR1 is SGDLS, CDR2 YYNGEE, per germline. CDR3 length equals 17 residues. The CDR3 region has the DNA TGTGCCAGCAGCGTAGGGACGGGGGGGCCTGGCACAGATACGCAGTATTTT. As protein: CASSVGTGGPGTDTQYF.

This chain connects TRBV6-6 to TRBJ2-7, with D possibly matching TRBD2 (6 bases). Germline V gene sequence: CDR1 MNHNY, CDR2 SVGAGI (reference sequence). V dropped 4 bases and J dropped 3 bases, with 16 bases sitting between them. The CDR3 has 15 residues. CDR3 region: CASSSSGTANYEQYF. The CDR3 region has the DNA TGTGCCAGCAGTTCCTCCGGGACTGCTAACTACGAGCAGTACTTC.

This clone was counted once. The CDR3 region is CATSESFPSATNEKLFF. As DNA, the CDR3 is TGTGCCACCAGTGAATCCTTTCCGAGTGCAACTAATGAAAAACTGTTTTTT. J is TRBJ1-4 and V is TRBV24-1; D not resolved. The germline CDR1 and CDR2 sequences are KGHDR and SFDVKD. This CDR3 region has 17 residues. The ends were cut back, 4 bases at V and 0 bases at J, with 14 bases in the middle.

The CDR3 DNA is TGTGCCAGTGGCCGACAGGGTGGTTTAACTAATGAAAAACTGTTTTTT. As protein: CASGRQGGLTNEKLFF. The chain joins TRBV19 to TRBJ1-4, with 7 bases that match TRBD1. CDR1 and CDR2 from the germline V gene are LNHDA and SQIVND (reference sequence). This CDR3 contains 16 residues. Trimming removed 8 bases from V and 1 base from J; junction bases left unmatched: 10.

The chain couples TRBV27 to TRBJ1-2, with no clear D. V was clipped by 6 bases and J by 0 bases, with 14 bases between them. CDR1 and CDR2 from the germline V gene are MNHEY and SMNVEV (reference sequence). The CDR3 contains 15 residues. The DNA for the CDR3 is TGTGCCAGCAGATTCCCCCTCGGGTCTAACTATGGCTACACCTTC. Residues: CASRFPLGSNYGYTF.

The V and J genes are TRBV19 and TRBJ2-1, with 8 nucleotides matching TRBD2. The CDR3 has 16 amino acids. Trimming removed 5 bases from V and 7 bases from J; junction bases left unmatched: 13. CDR1 LNHDA and CDR2 SQIVND come from the germline V gene (reference sequence). The CDR3 sequence is CASSSPGTRPSNEQFF. CDR3 bases: TGTGCCAGTAGTTCGCCCGGGACTAGACCTTCTAATGAGCAGTTCTTC. Supplemented by reference TRBV19 and TRBJ2-1, the full variable domain reads DGGITQSPKYLFRKEGQNVTLSCEQNLNHDAMYWYRQDPGQGLRLIYYSQIVNDFQKGDIAEGYSVSREKKESFPLTVTSAQKNPTAFYLCASSSPGTRPSNEQFFGPGTRLTVL.

The chain joins TRBV28 to TRBJ2-7; TRBD1 is a possible D gene (6 bases). CDR3 length equals 13 residues. V was pared by 3 bases and J by 4 bases, with 10 bases between. Per germline, CDR1 MDHEN and CDR2 SYDVKM. As DNA, the CDR3 is TGTGCCAGCAGTTTCGTACAGGGATACGAGCAGTACTTC. This translates into CASSFVQGYEQYF.

A single count supports this clone. V usage is TRBV28 and J usage is TRBJ2-5; 8 bases are a match to TRBD2. Germline-derived CDR1 and CDR2 are MDHEN and SYDVKM. The CDR3 runs to 14 residues. V shed 4 bases, J shed 7 bases, and the junction held 8 bases outside the gene matches. As DNA, the CDR3 is TGTGCCAGCAGTTCCCGGGGGGGCGCACGGACCCAGTACTTC. It is translated as CASSSRGGARTQYF.

V usage is TRBV3-1 (or the pseudogene TRBV3-2) and J usage is TRBJ1-5; the D gene is possibly TRBD1 (6 bases). CDR1 LGHDT and CDR2 YNNKEL come from the germline V gene (reference sequence). This CDR3 has 16 residues. The V and J ends lost 3 bases and 0 bases respectively, with 12 bases between them. CDR3 DNA: TGTGCCAGCAGCCATTCCCAGGGGTCTAGCAATCAGCCCCAGCATTTT. As protein: CASSHSQGSSNQPQHF.